This entry is about one TCR beta chain. This record comes from a study of shared clonotypes between healthy human individuals. The V end lost 1 base, the J end lost 5 bases, and 12 bases lay between the germline ends. Germline loops: CDR1 MNHNY, CDR2 SVGAGI (reference sequence). The CDR3 length is 15 residues. Assay used: immunoSEQ multiplex PCR; TCRdb lists only in-frame clones, some missing. Altogether approximately 320,000 clones are present, around 86% being singletons, with the ten largest covering around 16%. The sample taken for sequencing was memory CD8+ T cells sorted from blood. The subset was: CD45RO+ cells pooled with CCR7-negative TemRA cells. The receptor comes from a man aged 18 to 29 in good health. The chain employs TRBV6-6 and TRBJ1-5; no firm D call. In nucleotides, the CDR3 is TGTGCCAGCAGTTACTGGCGAAGGAGGGATCAGCCCCAGCATTTT. Translation: CASSYWRRRDQPQHF.